The 4 T cell receptor beta chains below come from one sample, sequenced in a study of T cell repertoires in cytomegalovirus infection. No antigen has been assigned to these receptors. TCRdb re-called the reads with MiXCR, one entry per CDR3 protein. The sample yields 450,000 to 550,000 distinct CDR3 sequences, approximately 40% seen once. Specimen: cultured PBMCs, collected from culture after CMV antigen stimulation. Receptors originate from a human donor in good health (CMV status not recorded). Some clones in this sample may be carry-over from other donors' samples.

V is TRBV12-3 or TRBV12-4 and J is TRBJ2-7; D not resolved. V lost 7 bases and J 0 bases, leaving 13 bases between the germline ends. This CDR3 contains 14 residues. CDR3: CASTPRTSSYEQYF. The CDR3 bases are TGTGCCAGCACCCCTCGAACCAGCTCCTACGAGCAGTACTTC.

The CDR3 here is CSAKRAGFHYEQYF. The CDR3 nucleotides read TGCAGTGCTAAACGAGCGGGGTTTCACTACGAGCAGTACTTC. This rearrangement joins TRBV20-1 to TRBJ2-7; 7 bases match TRBD2. With 4 bases clipped from V and 3 bases from J, the junction kept 9 bases outside the gene matches. This CDR3 region has 14 residues. Per germline, CDR1 DFQATT and CDR2 SNEGSKA (reference sequence).

The V call is TRBV4-1, the J call TRBJ2-2; D uncertain. This CDR3 has 15 amino acids. The V and J ends lost 3 bases and 3 bases respectively, with 11 bases between them. Germline lookup yields CDR1 MGHRA and CDR2 YSYEKL. The CDR3 DNA reads as TGCGCCAGCAGCCAGTACCCCCGGGACACCGGGGAGCTGTTTTTT. Translating gives CASSQYPRDTGELFF.

This clonotype was detected only a few times. The rearrangement uses TRBV4-1 and TRBJ2-4; D is possibly TRBD1 (5 bases). V lost 6 bases to trimming and J lost 2 bases, with 20 bases between them. The CDR3 has 17 amino acids. The germline CDR1 and CDR2 sequences are MGHRA and YSYEKL. The CDR3 loop is CASSRLDSRVPKNIQYF. Written as DNA, the CDR3 is TGCGCCAGCAGTCGCCTTGACTCCAGGGTACCCAAAAACATTCAGTACTTC.